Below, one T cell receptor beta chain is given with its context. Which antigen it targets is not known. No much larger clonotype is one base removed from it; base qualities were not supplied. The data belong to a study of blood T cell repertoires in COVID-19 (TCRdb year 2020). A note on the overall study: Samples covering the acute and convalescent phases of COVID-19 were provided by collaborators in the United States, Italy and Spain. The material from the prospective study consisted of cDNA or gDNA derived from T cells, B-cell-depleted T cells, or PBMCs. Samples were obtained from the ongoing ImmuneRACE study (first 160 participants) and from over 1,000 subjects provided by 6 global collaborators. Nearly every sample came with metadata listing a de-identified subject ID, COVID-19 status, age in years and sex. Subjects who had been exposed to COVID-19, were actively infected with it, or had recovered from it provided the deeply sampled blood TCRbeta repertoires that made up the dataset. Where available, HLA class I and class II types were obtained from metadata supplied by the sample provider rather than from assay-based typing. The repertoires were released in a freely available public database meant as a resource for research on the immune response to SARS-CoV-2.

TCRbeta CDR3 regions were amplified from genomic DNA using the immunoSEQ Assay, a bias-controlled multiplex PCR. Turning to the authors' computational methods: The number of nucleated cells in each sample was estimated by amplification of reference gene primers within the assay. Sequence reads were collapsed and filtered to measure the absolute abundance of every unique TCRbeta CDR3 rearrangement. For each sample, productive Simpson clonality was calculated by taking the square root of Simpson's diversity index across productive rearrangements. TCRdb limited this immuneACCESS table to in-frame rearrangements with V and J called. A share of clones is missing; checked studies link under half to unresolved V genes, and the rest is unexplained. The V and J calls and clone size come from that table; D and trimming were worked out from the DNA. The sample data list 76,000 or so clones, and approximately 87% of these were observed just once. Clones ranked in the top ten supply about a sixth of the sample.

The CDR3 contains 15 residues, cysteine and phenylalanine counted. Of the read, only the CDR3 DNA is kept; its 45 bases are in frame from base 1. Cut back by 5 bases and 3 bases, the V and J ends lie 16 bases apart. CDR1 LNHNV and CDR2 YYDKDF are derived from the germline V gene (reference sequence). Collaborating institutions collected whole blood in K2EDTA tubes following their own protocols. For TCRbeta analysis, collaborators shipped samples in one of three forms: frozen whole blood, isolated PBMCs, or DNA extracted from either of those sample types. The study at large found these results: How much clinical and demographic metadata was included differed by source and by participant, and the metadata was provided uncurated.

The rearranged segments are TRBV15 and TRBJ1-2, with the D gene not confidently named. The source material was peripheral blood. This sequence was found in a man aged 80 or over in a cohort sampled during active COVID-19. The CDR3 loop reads CATSLPGSLDYGYTF. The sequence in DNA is TGTGCCACCAGCCTCCCCGGGAGTCTGGACTATGGCTACACCTTC. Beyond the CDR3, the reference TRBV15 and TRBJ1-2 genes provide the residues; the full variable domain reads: DAMVIQNPRYQVTQFGKPVTLSCSQTLNHNVMYWYQQKSSQAPKLLFHYYDKDFNNEADTPDNFQSRRPNTSFCFLDIRSPGLGDTAMYLCATSLPGSLDYGYTFGSGTRLTVV.